One and the same sample provided the 15 T cell receptor beta chains below, sequenced in a study of siplizumab effects on memory and regulatory T cells. Using immunoSEQ multiplex PCR, the repertoire was profiled, and TCRdb retains in-frame clones only, with some absent. The sample lists roughly 92,000 clones, about 94% occurring once. Sequences were obtained from non-Treg CD4+ T cells sorted from blood. These receptors were taken from a human donor in good health.

In its sample, this clone was seen once. The chain couples TRBV7-9 to TRBJ1-5; D not certain. V was trimmed by 1 base and J by 9 bases, leaving 13 bases between them. Germline CDR1 and CDR2: SEHNR and FQNEAQ (reference sequence). This CDR3 comprises 14 residues. CDR3 protein: CASSLGEPPMPQHF. CDR3 nucleotide sequence: TGTGCCAGCAGCTTAGGTGAACCTCCAATGCCCCAGCATTTT.

V gene TRBV14 combines with J gene TRBJ2-1; possible D gene TRBD2, 6 bases. This CDR3 comprises 13 residues. The V gene's germline CDR1 is SGHDN and CDR2 FVKESK. The V gene lost 4 bases and the J gene lost 9 bases, with 13 bases spanning the gap. Here the CDR3 reads CASSPRLVGEQFF. CDR3 nucleotide sequence: TGTGCCAGCAGCCCCCGACTAGTTGGTGAGCAGTTCTTC.

V and J are TRBV5-4 and TRBJ2-5, with 16 bases aligning to TRBD2. J lost 5 bases, V lost 5 bases, and 9 bases had no gene match. In germline, CDR1 is SGHNT, CDR2 YYREEE (reference sequence). The CDR3 extends over 17 amino acids. CDR3 loop: CASRTGTSGRAVETQYF. The CDR3 DNA follows: TGTGCCAGCAGAACCGGGACTAGCGGGAGGGCCGTTGAGACCCAGTACTTC.

The chain combines TRBV2 with TRBJ2-2; D unclear. The CDR3 has 15 amino acids. Germline V CDR1 and CDR2: SNHLY, FYNNEI. V lost 6 bases to trimming and J lost 5 bases, with 16 bases between them. CDR3: CASRAELIGTGELFF. In nucleotides, the CDR3 is TGTGCCAGCAGAGCCGAGCTGATAGGAACCGGGGAGCTGTTTTTT.

V and J are TRBV2 and TRBJ1-5; D is perhaps TRBD1 (6 bases). Trimming pared 6 bases from V and 3 bases from J, leaving 15 bases between. The CDR3 has 15 residues. The germline V gene has CDR1 SNHLY and CDR2 FYNNEI. The CDR3 DNA reads TGTGCCAGCAGAGACTGGGACACCGTCAATCAGCCCCAGCATTTT. Translating gives CASRDWDTVNQPQHF.

This rearrangement joins TRBV7-8 to TRBJ1-5; 7 bases match TRBD1. The V gene's germline CDR1 is SGHVS and CDR2 FQNEAQ. Trimming took 1 base from V and 4 from J; bases not matched to a gene: 10. The CDR3 sequence is 17 residues long. The CDR3 spells CASSLVGTGTANQPQHF. For the CDR3, the DNA is TGTGCCAGCAGCTTAGTGGGGACCGGGACAGCAAATCAGCCCCAGCATTTT.

This sequence joins TRBV11-3 and TRBJ2-3; D is undetermined. The V gene's germline CDR1 is SGHNT and CDR2 YENEEA. There are 13 residues in the CDR3. V dropped 0 bases and J dropped 3 bases, with 4 bases sitting between them. The CDR3 here is CASSLDTTDTQYF. The DNA for the CDR3 is TGTGCCAGCAGCTTAGACACGACAGATACGCAGTATTTT.

The chain couples TRBV7-2 to TRBJ2-2; D remains ambiguous. V dropped 1 base and J dropped 4 bases, with 10 bases sitting between them. The germline gives CDR1 SGHTA, CDR2 FQGNSA. This CDR3 contains 15 residues. The CDR3 sequence: CASSLGRARTGELFF. For the CDR3, the DNA is TGTGCCAGCAGCTTAGGAAGGGCTCGCACCGGGGAGCTGTTTTTT. The full variable domain, in which reference TRBV7-2 and TRBJ2-2 provide the parts outside the CDR3, is GAGVSQSPSNKVTEKGKDVELRCDPISGHTALYWYRQSLGQGLEFLIYFQGNSAPDKSGLPSDRFSAERTGGSVSTLTIQRTQQEDSAVYLCASSLGRARTGELFFGEGSRLTVL.

J is TRBJ2-1 and V is TRBV29-1; D is uncertain. Per germline, CDR1 SQVTM and CDR2 ANQGSEA. CDR3 length: 12 amino acids. The V end was cut by 6 bases, the J end by 0 bases, with 6 bases between. The CDR3 sequence is CSVWSSYNEQFF. The CDR3 DNA reads as TGCAGCGTGTGGAGCTCCTACAATGAGCAGTTCTTC.

The CDR3 sequence: CASSSYSTGGGSYTF. DNA for the CDR3: TGTGCCAGCAGTTCCTACTCCACAGGGGGCGGGAGCTACACCTTC. The rearrangement links TRBV28 to TRBJ1-2; TRBD1 agrees at 9 bases. Germline V lookup: CDR1 MDHEN, CDR2 SYDVKM. Unmatched junction bases numbered 12, after V lost 4 bases and J lost 9 bases. The CDR3 spans 15 residues.

This chain connects TRBV9 to TRBJ2-7; 10 bases map to TRBD2. The CDR3 length is 14 residues. Germline V CDR1 and CDR2: SGDLS, YYNGEE. V trimming: 3 bases; J trimming: 6 bases; junction bases outside the gene matches: 6. The CDR3 DNA is TGTGCCAGCAGCGAACTAGCGGGATACGGCGAGCAGTACTTC. This sequence encodes CASSELAGYGEQYF.

The chain is built from TRBV2 and TRBJ1-4, with D tentatively TRBD1 (6 bases). Trimming removed 9 bases at V and 0 bases at J, with 11 bases between. The CDR3 length is 14 residues. Germline values: CDR1 SNHLY, CDR2 FYNNEI. CDR3 nucleotide sequence: TGTGCCAGAAGCTCAGGGGCAACTAATGAAAAACTGTTTTTT. Its translation is CARSSGATNEKLFF.

The V call is TRBV30, the J call TRBJ2-2; D unclear. Deletions cut 0 bases from V and 2 bases from J, with 13 bases between. Germline V gene sequence: CDR1 GTSNPN, CDR2 SVGIG (reference sequence). CDR3 length equals 16 residues. CDR3: CAWSVGPRLNTGELFF. Written as DNA, the CDR3 is TGTGCCTGGAGTGTAGGCCCTAGGCTAAACACCGGGGAGCTGTTTTTT. Full variable domain (remainder filled in from reference TRBV30 and TRBJ2-2): SQTIHQWPATLVQPVGSPLSLECTVEGTSNPNLYWYRQAAGRGLQLLFYSVGIGQISSEVPQNLSASRPQDRQFILSSKKLLLSDSGFYLCAWSVGPRLNTGELFFGEGSRLTVL.

The chain joins TRBV7-9 to TRBJ2-3, with 11 bases lining up with TRBD2. After removal of 5 bases from V and 4 bases from J, the junction contained 11 bases not matched to a gene. The CDR3 is 17 amino acids. Germline V CDR1 and CDR2: SEHNR, FQNEAQ (reference sequence). The CDR3 spells CASSLTSGARGADTQYF. The CDR3 bases are TGTGCCAGCAGCCTGACTAGCGGGGCCAGGGGAGCAGATACGCAGTATTTT. Looking up the rest from reference TRBV7-9 and TRBJ2-3 gives the full variable domain: DTGVSQNPRHKITKRGQNVTFRCDPISEHNRLYWYRQTLGQGPEFLTYFQNEAQLEKSRLLSDRFSAERPKGSFSTLEIQRTEQGDSAMYLCASSLTSGARGADTQYFGPGTRLTVL.

V is TRBV5-1 and J is TRBJ2-3, with no clear D. Trimming removed 4 bases at V and 3 bases at J, with 3 bases between. The CDR3 runs to 11 residues. Per germline, CDR1 SGHRS and CDR2 YFSETQ. The CDR3 nucleotides are TGCGCCAGCAGCCTTACAGATACGCAGTATTTT. This translates into CASSLTDTQYF.